One and the same sample provided the 8 T cell receptor beta chains below, sequenced in a study of shared T cell receptors in the human thymus. Only in-frame clones appear in the TCRdb table, and some are missing; sequencing was by immunoSEQ multiplex PCR. The sample gives over 650,000 clones, approximately 87% of which show up once; roughly 0.0094% is in the top ten. The same specimen was also included in a second study, on human thymus T cells.

The sequenced sample consisted of thymocytes. Every receptor here comes from a boy younger than two with a congenital heart defect.

V gene TRBV6-1 combines with J gene TRBJ2-5; D is perhaps TRBD1 (5 bases). Trimming stripped 3 bases from V and 0 bases from J, with 11 bases between. Per the germline V gene, CDR1 is MNHNS and CDR2 is SASEGT. The CDR3 sequence is 15 residues long. CDR3 coding DNA: TGTGCCAGCAGTGAGGCGACAGCGAACCAAGAGACCCAGTACTTC. It translates to CASSEATANQETQYF.

This chain connects TRBV5-6 to TRBJ2-5; no clear D gene. The J call may be faulty, since TRBJ2-7 better matches the DNA end. The CDR3 covers 13 residues. CDR1 and CDR2 (germline): SGHDT, YYEEEE. CDR3 DNA sequence: TGTGCCAGCAGCTTGGCGAGCTCCTACGAGCAGTACTTC. Translating gives CASSLASSYEQYF.

The DNA for the CDR3 is TGTGCCAGCAGCTCGGGACTAGCGGGCGAGCAGTACTTC. As protein: CASSSGLAGEQYF. The V gene is TRBV5-5, the J gene TRBJ2-7, with 12 bases lining up with TRBD2. Trimming at V came to 3 bases and at J to 6 bases, leaving 1 base not matched to a gene. From germline, CDR1 is SGHKS and CDR2 YYEKEE (reference sequence). The CDR3 length is 13 residues.

This sequence joins TRBV2 and TRBJ2-1, with D tentatively TRBD2 (7 bases). V was clipped by 9 bases and J by 4 bases, with 19 bases between them. The CDR3 runs to 15 residues. Germline V CDR1 and CDR2: SNHLY, FYNNEI. The DNA of the CDR3 is TGTGCCAGACTGAGGGGAGGGGGGGATTACAATGAGCAGTTCTTC. This translates into CARLRGGGDYNEQFF.

V and J are TRBV29-1 and TRBJ2-7, with D maybe TRBD2 (6 bases). CDR1 is SQVTM, CDR2 ANQGSEA, per germline. The CDR3 sequence is 12 residues long. The ends were cut back, 1 base at V and 5 bases at J, with 9 bases in the middle. This CDR3 is CSVEGWGDEQYF. The CDR3 bases are TGCAGCGTTGAAGGCTGGGGGGACGAGCAGTACTTC.

This chain links TRBV7-2 with TRBJ1-1; 9 bases are a match to TRBD1. CDR3 length equals 19 residues. V gave up 1 base and J gave up 3 bases; unmatched junction bases: 15. CDR1 and CDR2 from the germline V gene are SGHTA and FQGNSA. Here the CDR3 DNA reads TGTGCCAGCAGCTTAGAACTCCGGGACAGGGTTTTTAGGGACACTGAAGCTTTCTTT. Translating gives CASSLELRDRVFRDTEAFF.

The V call is TRBV27, the J call TRBJ2-7; 9 bases align to TRBD1. CDR1 and CDR2 (germline): MNHEY, SMNVEV (reference sequence). The J segment lost 3 bases and the V segment lost 5 bases, leaving 14 bases of the junction unmatched. CDR3 length: 17 residues. CDR3: CASSTIDYRGQLYEQYF. The CDR3 DNA is TGTGCCAGCAGTACCATAGACTACAGGGGGCAACTCTACGAGCAGTACTTC.

The J gene is TRBJ2-7, the V gene TRBV4-1; possibly TRBD1 for D (6 bases). The CDR3 has 18 amino acids. The V end was cut by 2 bases, the J end by 0 bases, with 20 bases between. Germline V gene lookup returns CDR1 MGHRA and CDR2 YSYEKL. CDR3 bases: TGCGCCAGCAGCCAAACCCAAGGGGGTAACCGGGACTCCTACGAGCAGTACTTC. Amino acid sequence: CASSQTQGGNRDSYEQYF.